This TCR beta chain was obtained from a study of CD8+CD57+ T cells in acquired aplastic anemia. Regarding the study as a whole: Some 31 CD8+ CDR3 sequences were shared between patients and controls. Significant differences in CD8+ Simpson's diversity were not observed between patients and controls.

This clonotype has just a few counts. Its antigen is still unknown. The CDR3 is 14 residues long. J gave up 2 bases and V 5 bases, and 5 bases lay outside the gene matches. Germline V gene sequence: CDR1 SEHNR, CDR2 FQNEAQ (reference sequence). TCR beta VDJ and CDR3 profiles were obtained from a genomic DNA template. TCRdb re-called the reads with MiXCR, one entry per CDR3 protein. Of 100,000 to 120,000 distinct CDR3 sequences listed, about half were seen once; the top ten hold around a third. The sample was sorted CD4+, CD8+, or CD8+CD57+ T cells (not recorded which) from PBMCs. The genes are TRBV7-9 and TRBJ2-7; 8 bases fit TRBD1. The source of this sequence is a human donor in good health, serving as a control. Here the CDR3 reads CASSPDRDPYEQYF. The CDR3 DNA follows: TGTGCCAGCAGCCCGGACAGGGATCCCTACGAGCAGTACTTC.